The 10 T cell receptor beta chains in this list originate from one sample, sequenced in a study of shared clonotypes between healthy human individuals. Sequenced by immunoSEQ multiplex PCR; TCRdb stores in-frame clones only, minus some. The repertoire has about 750,000 clones, about 92% of them found once; the top ten carry around 24%. Naive CD8 cells lacked CD45RO and underwent positive selection for CCR7, leaving out terminally differentiated effector memory CD45RA+ cells. The sample consisted of naive CD8+ T cells sorted from blood. The receptors here all came from a man between 25 and 39 years old in good health.

The rearrangement joins TRBV19 to TRBJ2-1, with D tentatively TRBD2 (6 bases). The CDR3 sequence is 14 residues long. Germline CDR1 and CDR2: LNHDA and SQIVND (reference sequence). Trimming pared 2 bases from V and 5 bases from J, leaving 10 bases between. The DNA of the CDR3 is TGTGCCAGTAGTATATGGGGGGTCCACAATGAGCAGTTCTTC. This gives the protein CASSIWGVHNEQFF. The variable domain in full, with the rest retrieved from reference TRBV19 and TRBJ2-1, is DGGITQSPKYLFRKEGQNVTLSCEQNLNHDAMYWYRQDPGQGLRLIYYSQIVNDFQKGDIAEGYSVSREKKESFPLTVTSAQKNPTAFYLCASSIWGVHNEQFFGPGTRLTVL.

The V gene is TRBV30, the J gene TRBJ2-3, with 10 nucleotides matching TRBD2. CDR1 is GTSNPN and CDR2 is SVGIG in the germline V gene (reference sequence). This CDR3 region has 15 residues. V was clipped by 1 base and J by 0 bases; unmatched bases: 1. Written as DNA, the CDR3 is TGTGCCTGGAGTGGGGGACTAGCGAGCACAGATACGCAGTATTTT. Translation gives CAWSGGLASTDTQYF.

The rearrangement uses TRBV12-5 and TRBJ2-3; the D call may be TRBD1 or TRBD2 (5 bases each). V lost 6 bases, J lost 6 bases, and 19 bases lay in between. The germline gives CDR1 LGHNT, CDR2 FRNRAP. The CDR3 runs 15 residues. The CDR3 region is CASGLEVSRGDTQYF. CDR3 nucleotides: TGTGCTAGTGGCCTGGAGGTTAGTCGGGGCGATACGCAGTATTTT.

The chain carries TRBV4-3 and TRBJ2-1; TRBD2 might be the D (7 bases). The germline V gene has CDR1 LGHNA and CDR2 YSLEER. This CDR3 spans 14 amino acids. Trimming left V 0 bases short and J 9 bases short, with 12 bases between. This CDR3 reads CASSQDGGQLEQFF. The CDR3 bases are TGCGCCAGCAGCCAAGACGGGGGGCAACTTGAGCAGTTCTTC.

The chain couples TRBV27 to TRBJ2-1; 8 bases agree with TRBD2. The germline V gene has CDR1 MNHEY and CDR2 SMNVEV (reference sequence). Trimming removed 8 bases from V and 5 bases from J; junction bases left unmatched: 14. The CDR3 is made up of 16 amino acids. The CDR3 DNA is TGTGCCAGCGGCCGTGGGGCTAGCGGGTTCAACAATGAGCAGTTCTTC. This encodes CASGRGASGFNNEQFF.

The chain is built from TRBV11-2 and TRBJ2-7; possibly TRBD2 for D (5 bases). The V and J ends lost 5 bases and 0 bases respectively, with 14 bases between them. The CDR3 length is 15 residues. Germline V gene sequence: CDR1 SGHAT, CDR2 FQNNGV. CDR3 amino acids: CASSPGSGASYEQYF. The CDR3 DNA follows: TGTGCCAGCAGCCCTGGCAGCGGAGCCTCCTACGAGCAGTACTTC.

CDR3 in amino acids: CASSHIGEVLTNEKLFF. CDR3 nucleotide sequence: TGTGCCAGCAGCCACATCGGAGAGGTTTTAACTAATGAAAAACTGTTTTTT. V and J are TRBV11-1 and TRBJ1-4, with unresolved D. V lost 5 bases, J lost 1 base, and 17 bases lay in between. CDR1 and CDR2 from the germline V gene are SGHAT and FQDESV (reference sequence). The CDR3 spans 17 residues.

The chain is built from TRBV4-3 and TRBJ2-3; maybe TRBD1 (5 bases). The CDR3 runs 17 residues. Germline assignment: CDR1 LGHNA and CDR2 YSLEER. The V end was cut by 0 bases, the J end by 5 bases, with 18 bases between. The CDR3 reads CASSQDIDSAPGDTQYF. CDR3 sequence (DNA): TGCGCCAGCAGCCAAGATATTGACAGCGCTCCCGGAGATACGCAGTATTTT.

The genes are TRBV5-4 and TRBJ1-2; unclear D gene. V shed 5 bases and J shed 2 bases, with 19 bases lying between them. CDR3 size: 16 residues. The V gene's germline CDR1 is SGHNT and CDR2 YYREEE (reference sequence). In DNA, the CDR3 is TGTGCCAGCAGGGGTCCTTCGGACGGACTAAACTATGGCTACACCTTC. This encodes CASRGPSDGLNYGYTF.

V is TRBV7-9 and J is TRBJ2-7; TRBD2 matches 8 bases. CDR3 size: 16 residues. After removal of 3 bases from V and 0 bases from J, the junction contained 7 bases not matched to a gene. CDR1 and CDR2 (germline): SEHNR, FQNEAQ (reference sequence). Here the CDR3 reads CASSLLAGDISYEQYF. The CDR3 DNA follows: TGTGCCAGCAGCTTGCTAGCGGGCGATATCTCCTACGAGCAGTACTTC.